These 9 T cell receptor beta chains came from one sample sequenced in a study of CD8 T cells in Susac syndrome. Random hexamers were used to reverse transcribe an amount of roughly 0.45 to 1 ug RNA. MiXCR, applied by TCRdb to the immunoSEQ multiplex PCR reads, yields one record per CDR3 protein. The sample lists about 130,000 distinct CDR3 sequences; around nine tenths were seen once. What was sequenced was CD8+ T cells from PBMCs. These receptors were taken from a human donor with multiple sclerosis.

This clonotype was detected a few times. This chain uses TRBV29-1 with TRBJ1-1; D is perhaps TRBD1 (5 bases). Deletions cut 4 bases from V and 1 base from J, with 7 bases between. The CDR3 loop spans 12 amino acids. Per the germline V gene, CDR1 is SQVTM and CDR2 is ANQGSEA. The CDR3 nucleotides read TGCAGCGTTGGGGACCCGAACACTGAAGCTTTCTTT. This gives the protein CSVGDPNTEAFF.

The CDR3 sequence is CASSPLEGPGTEAFF. The CDR3, as DNA: TGTGCCAGCAGTCCCTTGGAGGGACCAGGAACTGAAGCTTTCTTT. The chain joins TRBV12-3 or TRBV12-4 to TRBJ1-1; TRBD1 is a possible D gene (5 bases). The CDR3 is 15 amino acids. Trimming pared 5 bases from V and 5 bases from J, leaving 18 bases between.

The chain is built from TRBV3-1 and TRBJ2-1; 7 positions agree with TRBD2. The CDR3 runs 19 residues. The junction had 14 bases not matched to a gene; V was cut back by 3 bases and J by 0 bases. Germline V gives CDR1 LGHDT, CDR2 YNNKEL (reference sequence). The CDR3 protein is CASSHPQGGRESSYNEQFF. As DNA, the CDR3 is TGTGCCAGCAGCCACCCCCAAGGAGGGAGGGAAAGCTCCTACAATGAGCAGTTCTTC.

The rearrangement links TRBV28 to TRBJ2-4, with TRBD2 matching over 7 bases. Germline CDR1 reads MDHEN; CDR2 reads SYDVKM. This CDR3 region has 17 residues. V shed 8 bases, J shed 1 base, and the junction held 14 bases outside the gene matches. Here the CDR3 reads CASFSSPPAGAKNIQYF. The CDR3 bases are TGTGCCAGCTTCTCGTCCCCCCCAGCGGGGGCCAAAAACATTCAGTACTTC. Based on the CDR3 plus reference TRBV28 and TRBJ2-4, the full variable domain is DVKVTQSSRYLVKRTGEKVFLECVQDMDHENMFWYRQDPGLGLRLIYFSYDVKMKEKGDIPEGYSVSREKKERFSLILESASTNQTSMYLCASFSSPPAGAKNIQYFGAGTRLSVL.

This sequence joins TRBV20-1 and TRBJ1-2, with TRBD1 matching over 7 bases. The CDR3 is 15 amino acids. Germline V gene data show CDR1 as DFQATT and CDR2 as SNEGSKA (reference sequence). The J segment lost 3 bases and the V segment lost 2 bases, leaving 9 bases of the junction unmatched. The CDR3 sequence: CSARLGDRVYYGYTF. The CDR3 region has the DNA TGCAGTGCTAGATTGGGAGACAGGGTTTACTATGGCTACACCTTC.

The CDR3 protein is CSASPRGSYNEQFF. The CDR3 DNA reads TGCAGTGCTAGCCCTCGCGGGAGCTACAATGAGCAGTTCTTC. This chain joins TRBV20-1 and TRBJ2-1; TRBD2 agrees at 7 bases. Per germline, CDR1 DFQATT and CDR2 SNEGSKA (reference sequence). The CDR3 consists of 14 residues. The ends lost 3 bases at V and 3 bases at J; junction bases unmatched: 5.

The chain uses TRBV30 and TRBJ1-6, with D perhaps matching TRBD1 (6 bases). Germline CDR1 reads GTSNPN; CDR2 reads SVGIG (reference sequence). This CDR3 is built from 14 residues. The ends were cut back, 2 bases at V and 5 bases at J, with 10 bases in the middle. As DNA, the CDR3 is TGTGCCTGGAGTCCCCAGGGGAATAATTCACCCCTCCACTTT. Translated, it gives CAWSPQGNNSPLHF.

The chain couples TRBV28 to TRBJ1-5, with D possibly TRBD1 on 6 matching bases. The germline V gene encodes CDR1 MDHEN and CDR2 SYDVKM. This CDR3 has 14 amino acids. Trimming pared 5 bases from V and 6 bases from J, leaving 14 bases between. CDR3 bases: TGTGCCAGCAGTCGACAGGCCCGGGGTCAGCCCCAGCATTTT. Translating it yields CASSRQARGQPQHF.

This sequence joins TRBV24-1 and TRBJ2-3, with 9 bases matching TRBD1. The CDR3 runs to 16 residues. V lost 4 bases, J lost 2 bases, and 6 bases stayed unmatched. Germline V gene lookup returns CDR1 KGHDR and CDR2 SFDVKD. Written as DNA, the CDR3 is TGTGCCACCAGTGAGGGACAGGGTGAAACCACAGATACGCAGTATTTT. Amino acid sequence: CATSEGQGETTDTQYF.